The sequence of this T cell receptor beta chain was determined in a study of T cells after yellow fever vaccination. Study background: The fractions with low cell numbers were processed using SMART-Seq v4 Ultra Low Input.

The J segment lost 2 bases and the V segment lost 5 bases, leaving 4 bases of the junction unmatched. Germline V lookup: CDR1 MNHEY, CDR2 SMNVEV (reference sequence). The CDR3 loop spans 14 amino acids. The study, taken as a whole, reports: Few clonotypes appeared in both CD4 and CD8 compartments. There was a possibility that FACS-sorted repertoires contained abundant clonotypes contaminating from the bulk population.

Researchers made TCR cDNA using 5'RACE template switching, and this step added a universal primer site and UMIs. TCRdb reprocessed the 5' RACE reads via MiXCR and lists one record per CDR3 protein. The table shows hundreds of thousands of distinct CDR3 sequences, with roughly 14% occurring only once. This clonotype was detected a few times. The antigen is unknown. This receptor was obtained from a man under 40 who received the YFV17D yellow fever vaccine. V and J are TRBV27 and TRBJ2-7, with TRBD2 matching 9 bases. The input for sequencing was PBMCs, taken on the day of the yellow fever booster vaccination. The CDR3 region has the DNA TGTGCCAGCAGTCAAGGACTAGCGCCCTACGAGCAGTACTTC. It codes for CASSQGLAPYEQYF.